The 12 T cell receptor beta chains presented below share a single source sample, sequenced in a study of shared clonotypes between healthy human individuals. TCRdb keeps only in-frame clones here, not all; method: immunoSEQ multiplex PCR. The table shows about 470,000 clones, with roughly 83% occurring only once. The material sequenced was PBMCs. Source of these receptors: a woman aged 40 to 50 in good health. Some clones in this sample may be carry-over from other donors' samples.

The CDR3 nucleotides are TGTGCCACCAGCAGAGGTAGCGGGGACTACAATGAGCAGTTCTTC. Protein sequence: CATSRGSGDYNEQFF. This chain links TRBV15 with TRBJ2-1; 8 bases match TRBD2. This CDR3 spans 15 amino acids. V shed 1 base, J shed 3 bases, and the junction held 2 bases outside the gene matches. Germline V gives CDR1 LNHNV, CDR2 YYDKDF (reference sequence).

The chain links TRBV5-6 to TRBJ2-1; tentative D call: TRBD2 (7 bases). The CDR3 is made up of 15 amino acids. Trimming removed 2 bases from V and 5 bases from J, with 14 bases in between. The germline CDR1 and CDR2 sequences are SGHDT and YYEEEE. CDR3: CASSFQLGGHNEQFF. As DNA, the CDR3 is TGTGCCAGCAGCTTCCAACTCGGGGGGCACAATGAGCAGTTCTTC.

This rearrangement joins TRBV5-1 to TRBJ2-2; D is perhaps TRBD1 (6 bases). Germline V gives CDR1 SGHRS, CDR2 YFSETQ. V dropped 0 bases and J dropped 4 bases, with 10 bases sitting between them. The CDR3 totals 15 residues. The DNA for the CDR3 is TGCGCCAGCAGCTTGGGGGGACACCGCACCGGGGAGCTGTTTTTT. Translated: CASSLGGHRTGELFF.

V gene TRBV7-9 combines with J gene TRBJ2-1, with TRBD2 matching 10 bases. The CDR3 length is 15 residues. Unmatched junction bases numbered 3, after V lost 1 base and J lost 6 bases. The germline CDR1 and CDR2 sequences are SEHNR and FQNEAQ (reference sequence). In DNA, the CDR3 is TGTGCCAGCAGCTTAGTAGGGACTAGCGTCAATGAGCAGTTCTTC. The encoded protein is CASSLVGTSVNEQFF.

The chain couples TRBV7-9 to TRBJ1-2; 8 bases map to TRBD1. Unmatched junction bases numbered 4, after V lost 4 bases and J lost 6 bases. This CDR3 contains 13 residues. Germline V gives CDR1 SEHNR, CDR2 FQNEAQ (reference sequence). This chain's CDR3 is CASSSWTGHGYTF. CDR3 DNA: TGTGCCAGCAGCTCATGGACAGGGCATGGCTACACCTTC.

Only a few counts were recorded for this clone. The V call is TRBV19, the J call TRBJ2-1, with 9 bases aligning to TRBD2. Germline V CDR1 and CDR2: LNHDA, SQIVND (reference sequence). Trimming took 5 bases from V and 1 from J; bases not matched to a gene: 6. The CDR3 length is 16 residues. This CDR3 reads CASSLTLAGSYNEQFF. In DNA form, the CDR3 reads TGTGCCAGTAGTCTGACCCTAGCGGGGTCCTACAATGAGCAGTTCTTC. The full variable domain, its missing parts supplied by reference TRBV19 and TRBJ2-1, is DGGITQSPKYLFRKEGQNVTLSCEQNLNHDAMYWYRQDPGQGLRLIYYSQIVNDFQKGDIAEGYSVSREKKESFPLTVTSAQKNPTAFYLCASSLTLAGSYNEQFFGPGTRLTVL.

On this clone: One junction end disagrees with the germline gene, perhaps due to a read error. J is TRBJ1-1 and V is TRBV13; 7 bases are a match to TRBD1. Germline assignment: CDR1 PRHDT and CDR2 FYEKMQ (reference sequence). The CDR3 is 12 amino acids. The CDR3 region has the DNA TGTGCCATTCGTCAGGGGGGGACTGAAGCTCTCTTT. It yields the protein CAIRQGGTEALF.

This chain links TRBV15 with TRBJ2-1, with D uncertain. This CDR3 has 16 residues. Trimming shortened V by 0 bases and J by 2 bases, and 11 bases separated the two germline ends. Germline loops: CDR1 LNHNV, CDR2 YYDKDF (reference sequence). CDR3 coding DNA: TGTGCCACCAGCAGAGATTATGGAATAACCTACAATGAGCAGTTCTTC. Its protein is CATSRDYGITYNEQFF.

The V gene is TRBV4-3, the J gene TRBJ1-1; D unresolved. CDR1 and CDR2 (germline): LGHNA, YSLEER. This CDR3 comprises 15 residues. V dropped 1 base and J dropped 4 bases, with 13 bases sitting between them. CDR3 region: CASSQGLGVGTEAFF. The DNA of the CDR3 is TGCGCCAGCAGCCAAGGACTAGGTGTAGGCACTGAAGCTTTCTTT.

CDR3 sequence: CASNRAPNTEAFF. For the CDR3, the DNA is TGTGCCAGCAATAGGGCCCCGAACACTGAAGCTTTCTTT. The chain recombines TRBV6-5 with TRBJ1-1; D is ambiguous. V lost 7 bases, J lost 1 base, and 10 bases lay in between. Germline CDR1 MNHEY, CDR2 SVGAGI. This CDR3 has 13 residues.

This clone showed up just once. The CDR3 sequence is CASSLMLAEQETQYF. CDR3 nucleotide sequence: TGTGCCAGCAGCTTAATGCTTGCGGAACAAGAGACCCAGTACTTC. The rearrangement joins TRBV11-2 to TRBJ2-5; unclear D gene. Germline CDR1 SGHAT, CDR2 FQNNGV. The CDR3 spans 15 residues. V lost 2 bases to trimming and J lost 2 bases, with 12 bases between them.

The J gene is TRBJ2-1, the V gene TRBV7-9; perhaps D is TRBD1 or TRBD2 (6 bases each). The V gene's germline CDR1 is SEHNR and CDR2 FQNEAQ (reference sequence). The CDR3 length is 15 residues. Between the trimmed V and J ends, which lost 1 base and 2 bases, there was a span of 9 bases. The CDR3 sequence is CASSLEGGPYNEQFF. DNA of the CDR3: TGTGCCAGCAGCTTAGAGGGGGGCCCCTACAATGAGCAGTTCTTC.